The 27 T cell receptor beta chains below were found in one sample sequenced in a study of blood T cell repertoires in COVID-19. Using immunoSEQ multiplex PCR, the repertoire was profiled, and TCRdb retains in-frame clones only, with some absent. The sample lists around 230,000 clones; around 86% were seen once. Sequences were obtained from peripheral blood. These receptors all stem from a young man who had recovered from COVID-19.

The rearrangement uses TRBV10-3 and TRBJ2-3; 11 bases line up with TRBD1. The CDR3 has 14 residues. V lost 7 bases and J lost 6; bases outside the gene matches: 6. CDR1 and CDR2 (germline): ENHRY, SYGVKD. Written as DNA, the CDR3 is TGTGCCATCATCGGGGACAGGGGGTCCGATACGCAGTATTTT. Translating it yields CAIIGDRGSDTQYF.

This chain connects TRBV7-2 to TRBJ2-7; D remains unclear. The CDR3 consists of 12 residues. Germline V gene sequence: CDR1 SGHTA, CDR2 FQGNSA. V lost 4 bases and J 4 bases, leaving 8 bases between the germline ends. The CDR3 nucleotides are TGTGCCAGCAGCTCCTCGAGGTACGAGCAGTACTTC. Its translation is CASSSSRYEQYF.

The chain links TRBV4-1 to TRBJ2-7; the D gene is possibly TRBD2 (5 bases). Looked up from germline, CDR1 is MGHRA and CDR2 is YSYEKL. The V and J ends lost 4 bases and 4 bases respectively, with 11 bases between them. This CDR3 comprises 13 residues. The CDR3 is CASSPGRGYEQYF. The CDR3 DNA reads as TGCGCCAGCAGCCCCGGGCGAGGGTACGAGCAGTACTTC.

The gene calls are TRBV2 and TRBJ1-2; D might be TRBD1 (5 bases). The ends were cut back, 6 bases at V and 8 bases at J, with 19 bases in the middle. CDR3 length: 14 amino acids. Looked up from germline, CDR1 is SNHLY and CDR2 is FYNNEI. The CDR3 spells CASSLNEGRTGYTF. The CDR3 DNA reads TGTGCCAGCAGCCTAAATGAGGGGAGGACGGGCTACACCTTC.

The V gene is TRBV5-1, the J gene TRBJ2-7; TRBD2 agrees at 9 bases. V lost 7 bases, J lost 4 bases, and 12 bases stayed unmatched. The CDR3 consists of 15 residues. CDR1 is SGHRS and CDR2 is YFSETQ in the germline V gene. The CDR3 is CASGKSGGPSYEQYF. The CDR3 DNA follows: TGCGCCAGCGGTAAGAGCGGGGGGCCTTCTTACGAGCAGTACTTC.

The chain joins TRBV5-4 to TRBJ1-6, with a tentative D call TRBD1 (5 bases). The germline gives CDR1 SGHNT, CDR2 YYREEE (reference sequence). The CDR3 has 15 amino acids. V lost 3 bases to trimming and J lost 0 bases, with 7 bases between them. In DNA form, the CDR3 reads TGTGCCAGCAGCTGGGGGGGCTCCTATAATTCACCCCTCCACTTT. This sequence encodes CASSWGGSYNSPLHF.

V and J are TRBV11-3 and TRBJ2-1; 10 nucleotides match TRBD2. CDR1 and CDR2 (germline): SGHNT, YENEEA. CDR3 size: 16 residues. V shed 3 bases, J shed 3 bases, and the junction held 5 bases outside the gene matches. The CDR3 DNA is TGTGCCAGCAGCTTCAGTAGCGGGGGGTACTACAATGAGCAGTTCTTC. Protein: CASSFSSGGYYNEQFF.

The genes are TRBV5-1 and TRBJ1-1; D is unclear. The CDR3 covers 15 residues. V lost 4 bases and J 0 bases, leaving 13 bases between the germline ends. Per the germline V gene, CDR1 is SGHRS and CDR2 is YFSETQ. The CDR3: CASSRGILMNTEAFF. CDR3 nucleotide sequence: TGCGCCAGCAGCAGAGGTATTCTCATGAACACTGAAGCTTTCTTT.

This sequence joins TRBV7-2 and TRBJ1-3; D perhaps matches TRBD1 (6 bases). V was cut by 5 bases and J by 0 bases, with 11 bases left in between. The germline V gene has CDR1 SGHTA and CDR2 FQGNSA. The CDR3 is 15 residues long. Here the CDR3 DNA reads TGTGCCAGCAGCCCACAGGACAGCTCTGGAAACACCATATATTTT. Translation: CASSPQDSSGNTIYF.

The gene calls are TRBV3-1 (or the pseudogene TRBV3-2) and TRBJ1-1; no clear D gene. V shed 1 base and J shed 6 bases, with 3 bases lying between them. The CDR3 has 11 amino acids. CDR1 and CDR2 (germline): LGHDT, YNNKEL (reference sequence). For the CDR3, the DNA is TGTGCCAGCAGCCAAGTAGCTGAAGCTTTCTTT. Its protein is CASSQVAEAFF.

J is TRBJ1-5 and V is TRBV2; possible D gene TRBD1, 5 bases. Germline V gene lookup returns CDR1 SNHLY and CDR2 FYNNEI. The CDR3 sequence is 13 residues long. Trimming cost V 6 bases and J 4 bases, with 10 bases left between them. This chain's CDR3 is CASRETVNQPQHF. The CDR3 region has the DNA TGTGCCAGCAGGGAGACAGTGAATCAGCCCCAGCATTTT.

The CDR3 sequence: CASSHRLAGGLDTQYF. For the CDR3, the DNA is TGTGCCAGCAGCCATCGACTAGCGGGGGGGTTGGATACGCAGTATTTT. This chain links TRBV3-1 (or the pseudogene TRBV3-2) with TRBJ2-3; 14 positions agree with TRBD2. J lost 6 bases, V lost 3 bases, and 5 bases had no gene match. The CDR3 sequence is 16 residues long. Germline CDR1 and CDR2: LGHDT and YNNKEL (reference sequence).

J is TRBJ2-1 and V is TRBV9; perhaps TRBD2 as D (6 bases). The CDR3 loop spans 14 amino acids. Germline CDR1 reads SGDLS; CDR2 reads YYNGEE. V lost 6 bases to trimming and J lost 5 bases, with 15 bases between them. CDR3 in amino acids: CASTPEGRDNEQFF. CDR3 sequence (DNA): TGTGCCAGCACCCCGGAGGGGCGCGACAATGAGCAGTTCTTC.

The chain recombines TRBV19 with TRBJ1-2; 7 nucleotides agree with TRBD1. Germline lookup yields CDR1 LNHDA and CDR2 SQIVND (reference sequence). Trimming took 5 bases from V and 5 from J; bases not matched to a gene: 17. The CDR3 is 17 amino acids. CDR3 amino acids: CASSLTTGQVVTYGYTF. CDR3 DNA: TGTGCCAGTAGTCTTACAACCGGACAGGTCGTCACGTATGGCTACACCTTC. The full variable domain, completed using reference TRBV19 and TRBJ1-2, is DGGITQSPKYLFRKEGQNVTLSCEQNLNHDAMYWYRQDPGQGLRLIYYSQIVNDFQKGDIAEGYSVSREKKESFPLTVTSAQKNPTAFYLCASSLTTGQVVTYGYTFGSGTRLTVV.

The gene calls are TRBV3-1 (or the pseudogene TRBV3-2) and TRBJ1-1; TRBD1 matches 7 bases. V shed 7 bases, J shed 4 bases, and the junction held 9 bases outside the gene matches. Germline assignment: CDR1 LGHDT and CDR2 YNNKEL (reference sequence). The CDR3 has 14 residues. The CDR3 DNA reads as TGTGCCAGCACCACTTCGACAGGGTCCACTGAAGCTTTCTTT. This gives the protein CASTTSTGSTEAFF.

The V and J genes are TRBV6-5 and TRBJ2-7, with D uncertain. The CDR3 has 14 amino acids. Germline CDR1 MNHEY, CDR2 SVGAGI. V gave up 7 bases and J gave up 7 bases, with 20 bases separating them. As DNA, the CDR3 is TGTGCCAGCACCCGTACTCTGAACTCCTTAGAGCAGTACTTC. The encoded protein is CASTRTLNSLEQYF.

This rearrangement joins TRBV19 to TRBJ1-5; D remains unclear. From germline, CDR1 is LNHDA and CDR2 SQIVND (reference sequence). The CDR3 covers 17 residues. V was pared by 5 bases and J by 2 bases, with 19 bases between. CDR3 sequence reads: CASSHRWSGNGNQPQHF. CDR3 DNA sequence: TGTGCCAGTAGTCATCGTTGGTCCGGTAACGGCAATCAGCCCCAGCATTTT.

This clone showed up just a few times. This chain links TRBV10-3 with TRBJ1-1, with D tentatively TRBD1 (6 bases). Deletions cut 3 bases from V and 4 bases from J, with 15 bases between. Per germline, CDR1 ENHRY and CDR2 SYGVKD. The CDR3 runs 15 residues. The CDR3 sequence is CAISDPQGYGTEAFF. CDR3 DNA sequence: TGTGCCATCAGTGACCCACAGGGATATGGCACTGAAGCTTTCTTT.

The chain is built from TRBV19 and TRBJ1-6; weak D call: TRBD1 (5 bases). Germline V CDR1 and CDR2: LNHDA, SQIVND (reference sequence). The V gene lost 3 bases and the J gene lost 0 bases, with 24 bases spanning the gap. The CDR3 has 21 amino acids. The CDR3 coding sequence is TGTGCCAGTAGTATCTTCTTTTCACACGACCGGGGGAGCTCCTATAATTCACCCCTCCACTTT. Its translation: CASSIFFSHDRGSSYNSPLHF.

This clone appeared a few times. The chain uses TRBV12-3 or TRBV12-4 and TRBJ2-5, with TRBD2 matching 7 bases. The ends lost 4 bases at V and 7 bases at J; junction bases unmatched: 3. This CDR3 region has 12 residues. The chain's CDR3 is CASSSGEGTQYF. CDR3 sequence (DNA): TGTGCCAGCAGTTCGGGGGAGGGGACCCAGTACTTC.

J is TRBJ2-1 and V is TRBV5-1; 10 bases line up with TRBD2. Trimming at V came to 4 bases and at J to 3 bases, leaving 7 bases not matched to a gene. The CDR3 contains 16 residues. Germline V CDR1 and CDR2: SGHRS, YFSETQ. The CDR3 is CASSRGTSVLYNEQFF. The CDR3 DNA reads TGCGCCAGCAGCCGAGGGACTAGCGTTCTCTACAATGAGCAGTTCTTC.

The CDR3 sequence: CASSQDWDRVGGYTF. The DNA of the CDR3 is TGTGCCAGCAGCCAAGACTGGGACAGGGTGGGTGGCTACACCTTC. This chain joins TRBV3-1 (or the pseudogene TRBV3-2) and TRBJ1-2; 9 bases are shared with TRBD1. CDR3 length equals 15 residues. From germline, CDR1 is LGHDT and CDR2 YNNKEL (reference sequence). V was clipped by 0 bases and J by 7 bases; unmatched bases: 6.

Regarding this clone: Other nucleotide sequences from this sample produce the same CDR3. The chain has TRBV10-3 and TRBJ2-2; 8 nucleotides align to TRBD2. CDR3 length: 13 amino acids. V lost 8 bases, J lost 5 bases, and 4 bases stayed unmatched. Germline V CDR1 and CDR2: ENHRY, SYGVKD. The CDR3 loop is CAISGGGTGELFF. For the CDR3, the DNA is TGTGCCATCTCGGGAGGGGGGACCGGGGAGCTGTTTTTT.

This chain connects TRBV6-5 to TRBJ2-5; TRBD2 matches 7 bases. This CDR3 region has 14 residues. Trimming cost V 6 bases and J 1 base; bases outside gene matches: 5. Germline CDR1 reads MNHEY; CDR2 reads SVGAGI. The CDR3: CASSLPGGQETQYF. CDR3 DNA sequence: TGTGCCAGCAGCTTACCGGGGGGCCAAGAGACCCAGTACTTC.

The chain joins TRBV3-1 (or the pseudogene TRBV3-2) to TRBJ2-3; 9 bases line up with TRBD2. In germline, CDR1 is LGHDT, CDR2 YNNKEL (reference sequence). J lost 0 bases, V lost 4 bases, and 11 bases had no gene match. This CDR3 has 18 amino acids. For the CDR3, the DNA is TGTGCCAGCAGCCGAGGCGGGGGGGGGATGAGGAGCACAGATACGCAGTATTTT. As protein: CASSRGGGGMRSTDTQYF.

The chain joins TRBV6-5 to TRBJ2-5; 8 positions agree with TRBD1. The CDR3 consists of 13 residues. Trimming removed 7 bases from V and 3 bases from J; junction bases left unmatched: 4. Looked up from germline, CDR1 is MNHEY and CDR2 is SVGAGI. The CDR3 sequence: CASTSTGEETQYF. The DNA for the CDR3 is TGTGCCAGCACCTCGACAGGGGAAGAGACCCAGTACTTC.

This sequence joins TRBV6-2 or TRBV6-3 and TRBJ2-3; no definite D call. The CDR3 is 14 residues long. Germline V lookup: CDR1 MNHEY, CDR2 SVGEGT. Deletions cut 0 bases from V and 4 bases from J, with 8 bases between. CDR3 nucleotide sequence: TGTGCCAGCAGTTACTCCCCCATTGCAGATACGCAGTATTTT. The encoded protein is CASSYSPIADTQYF.